One sample yielded the 8 T cell receptor beta chains listed below, sequenced in a study of blood T cell repertoires in COVID-19. Method: immunoSEQ multiplex PCR; TCRdb's copy keeps in-frame clones and lacks some. The sample carries some 200,000 clones, about 79% recorded once. The material sequenced was peripheral blood. Receptor source: a middle-aged man with active or convalescent COVID-19.

The CDR3 reads CASSYRRGGSNTGELFF. The CDR3 DNA is TGTGCCAGCAGTTATCGGCGGGGGGGTTCAAACACCGGGGAGCTGTTTTTT. The chain carries TRBV6-2 or TRBV6-3 and TRBJ2-2; 9 nucleotides agree with TRBD2. CDR1 is MNHEY, CDR2 SVGEGT, per germline. J gave up 2 bases and V 3 bases, and 7 bases lay outside the gene matches. CDR3 length: 17 residues.

This sequence joins TRBV4-3 and TRBJ2-1; 10 bases match TRBD1. Looked up from germline, CDR1 is LGHNA and CDR2 is YSLEER. The CDR3 totals 15 residues. With V trimmed by 1 base and J by 4 bases, 1 base remained unmatched. CDR3 residues: CASSQGDRGYNEQFF. The CDR3 bases are TGCGCCAGCAGCCAAGGGGACAGGGGATACAATGAGCAGTTCTTC.

V gene TRBV4-1 combines with J gene TRBJ2-3, with D unresolved. The CDR3 extends over 13 amino acids. The germline V gene has CDR1 MGHRA and CDR2 YSYEKL. V lost 1 base and J 8 bases, leaving 10 bases between the germline ends. The CDR3 coding sequence is TGCGCCAGCAGCCAAGTAGGAGCCTTTACGCAGTATTTT. This sequence encodes CASSQVGAFTQYF.

This clone came up once. The chain uses TRBV21-1 and TRBJ1-2. TRBV21-1 is noted as a pseudogene. The CDR3 extends over 15 amino acids. The CDR3 region has the DNA TGTGCCAGCAGCAAACATCGGGGACTAGAAAATGGCTACACCTTC. It translates to CASSKHRGLENGYTF.

The V gene is TRBV6-1, the J gene TRBJ2-3; D remains unclear. There are 14 residues in the CDR3. From germline, CDR1 is MNHNS and CDR2 SASEGT. Trimming removed 3 bases from V and 5 bases from J, with 12 bases in between. The CDR3 nucleotides read TGTGCCAGCAGTGAGACTTCCGCGCAAGATACGCAGTATTTT. It is translated as CASSETSAQDTQYF.

The gene calls are TRBV5-6 and TRBJ1-5; tentative D call: TRBD1 (6 bases). Trimming removed 0 bases from V and 11 bases from J, with 15 bases in between. The CDR3 length is 14 residues. Germline values: CDR1 SGHDT, CDR2 YYEEEE. The CDR3 is CASSLAGQSRTQHF. The CDR3 DNA sequence: TGTGCCAGCAGCTTGGCCGGACAGAGTCGGACCCAGCATTTT.

This chain uses TRBV7-9 with TRBJ1-2; D gene ambiguous. CDR3 length equals 15 residues. The V gene lost 0 bases and the J gene lost 4 bases, with 12 bases spanning the gap. Looked up from germline, CDR1 is SEHNR and CDR2 is FQNEAQ (reference sequence). Here the CDR3 DNA reads TGTGCCAGCAGCTTAGCGCGGGGTAGCGCCTATGGCTACACCTTC. This sequence encodes CASSLARGSAYGYTF.

The chain couples TRBV5-1 to TRBJ2-5; D gene ambiguous. CDR3 length: 16 residues. Germline CDR1 reads SGHRS; CDR2 reads YFSETQ. V gave up 4 bases and J gave up 2 bases, with 18 bases separating them. For the CDR3, the DNA is TGCGCCAGCAGCCCGGATGCCCGGGTTACGCAAGAGACCCAGTACTTC. As protein: CASSPDARVTQETQYF.